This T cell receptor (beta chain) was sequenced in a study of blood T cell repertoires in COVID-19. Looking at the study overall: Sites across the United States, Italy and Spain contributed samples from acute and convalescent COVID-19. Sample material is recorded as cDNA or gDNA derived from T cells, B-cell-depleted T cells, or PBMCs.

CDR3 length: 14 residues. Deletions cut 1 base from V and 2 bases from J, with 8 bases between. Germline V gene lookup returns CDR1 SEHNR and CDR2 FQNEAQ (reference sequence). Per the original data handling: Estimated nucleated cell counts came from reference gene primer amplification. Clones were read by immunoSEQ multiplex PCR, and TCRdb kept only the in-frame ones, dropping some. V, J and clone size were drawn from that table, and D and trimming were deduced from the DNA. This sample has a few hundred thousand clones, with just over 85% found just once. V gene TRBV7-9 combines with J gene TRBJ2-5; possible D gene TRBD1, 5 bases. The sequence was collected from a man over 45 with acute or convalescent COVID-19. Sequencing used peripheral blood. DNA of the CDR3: TGTGCCAGCAGCTTAGGGACAACGCAAGAGACCCAGTACTTC. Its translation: CASSLGTTQETQYF.